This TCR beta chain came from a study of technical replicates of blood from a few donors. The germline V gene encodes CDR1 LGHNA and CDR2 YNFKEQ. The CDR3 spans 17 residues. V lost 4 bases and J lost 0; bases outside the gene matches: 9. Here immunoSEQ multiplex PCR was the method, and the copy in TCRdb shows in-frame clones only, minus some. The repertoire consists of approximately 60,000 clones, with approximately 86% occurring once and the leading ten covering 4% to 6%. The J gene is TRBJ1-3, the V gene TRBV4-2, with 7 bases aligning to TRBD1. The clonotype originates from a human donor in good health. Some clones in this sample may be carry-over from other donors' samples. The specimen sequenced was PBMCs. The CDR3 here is CASSLGGQAISGNTIYF. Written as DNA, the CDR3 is TGTGCCAGCAGCCTCGGTGGACAGGCTATCTCTGGAAACACCATATATTTT.